Following are 13 T cell receptor beta chains from one sample sequenced in a study of graft-versus-host responses after intestinal transplantation. Sequencing was performed with immunoSEQ multiplex PCR; in TCRdb, only in-frame clones are kept and a portion is missing. This table holds about 92,000 clones, under 95% found once. The antigens for these receptors are not known. The source was unstimulated CD8+ T cells sorted from spleen or lymph node cells, collected before intestinal transplant. These receptors were obtained from a human donor who received an intestinal transplant.

The CDR3 is CASSLDVRGAGIETQYF. In DNA, the CDR3 is TGTGCCAGCAGCTTAGACGTCAGGGGAGCGGGGATAGAGACCCAGTACTTC. The chain uses TRBV7-9 and TRBJ2-5; D perhaps matches TRBD2 (7 bases). Trimming removed 1 base at V and 4 bases at J, with 19 bases between. The CDR3 totals 17 residues. The germline V gene encodes CDR1 SEHNR and CDR2 FQNEAQ (reference sequence).

The rearrangement uses TRBV4-2 and TRBJ1-1; D might be TRBD1 (5 bases). Deletions cut 0 bases from V and 2 bases from J, with 13 bases between. CDR3 size: 16 residues. Germline values: CDR1 LGHNA, CDR2 YNFKEQ. CDR3 nucleotides: TGTGCCAGCAGCCAAGATTGGGCAGGGCAAAACACTGAAGCTTTCTTT. It specifies CASSQDWAGQNTEAFF.

The chain combines TRBV9 with TRBJ1-5; D unresolved. The CDR3 totals 16 residues. Trimming took off 4 bases at V and 7 bases at J, with 21 bases between the two ends. Germline CDR1 reads SGDLS; CDR2 reads YYNGEE. CDR3 region: CASSPRRGWVGQPQHF. DNA for the CDR3: TGTGCCAGCAGCCCCAGGAGAGGTTGGGTCGGGCAGCCCCAGCATTTT.

CDR3 nucleotides: TGTGCCAGCAGCCTGATTTACTCACCTTCTAACACCGGGGAGCTGTTTTTT. Translation: CASSLIYSPSNTGELFF. This rearrangement joins TRBV14 to TRBJ2-2; no firm D call. Germline loops: CDR1 SGHDN, CDR2 FVKESK. Trimming took off 4 bases at V and 2 bases at J, with 17 bases between the two ends. This CDR3 comprises 17 residues. Full variable domain (outside the CDR3, taken from reference TRBV14 and TRBJ2-2): EAGVTQFPSHSVIEKGQTVTLRCDPISGHDNLYWYRRVMGKEIKFLLHFVKESKQDESGMPNNRFLAERTGGTYSTLKVQPAELEDSGVYFCASSLIYSPSNTGELFFGEGSRLTVL.

The V gene is TRBV2, the J gene TRBJ1-1; D is perhaps TRBD1 (6 bases). V lost 6 bases and J lost 4, with 12 bases in between. The CDR3 is made up of 13 amino acids. Germline V CDR1 and CDR2: SNHLY, FYNNEI. The CDR3 protein is CASRRGGSTEAFF. The CDR3 nucleotides are TGTGCCAGCAGGAGGGGGGGGAGCACTGAAGCTTTCTTT.

The gene calls are TRBV7-4 and TRBJ1-2; weak D call: TRBD1 (5 bases). Trimming removed 5 bases from V and 8 bases from J, with 21 bases in between. The germline CDR1 and CDR2 sequences are SGHVT and SQSDAQ. The CDR3 is 15 residues long. The CDR3 loop reads CASSPSQGAVGGYTF. Written as DNA, the CDR3 is TGTGCCAGCAGCCCATCACAAGGGGCTGTAGGAGGCTACACCTTC. The full variable domain, in which reference TRBV7-4 and TRBJ1-2 provide the parts outside the CDR3, is GAGVSQSPRYKVAKRGRDVALRCDSISGHVTLYWYRQTLGQGSEVLTYSQSDAQRDKSGRPSGRFSAERPERSVSTLKIQRTEQGDSAVYLCASSPSQGAVGGYTFGSGTRLTVV.

The chain combines TRBV7-9 with TRBJ2-7; a weak D match, TRBD2 (6 bases). The V gene's germline CDR1 is SEHNR and CDR2 FQNEAQ (reference sequence). The V end lost 4 bases, the J end lost 5 bases, and 9 bases lay between the germline ends. This CDR3 comprises 12 residues. The DNA for the CDR3 is TGTGCCAGCAGCTCAACGGGGGACGAGCAGTACTTC. Translated, it gives CASSSTGDEQYF.

The rearrangement uses TRBV2 and TRBJ2-4; 9 bases map to TRBD1. The CDR3 totals 16 residues. The germline CDR1 and CDR2 sequences are SNHLY and FYNNEI. J gave up 6 bases and V 6 bases, and 12 bases lay outside the gene matches. This CDR3 is CASSDPTGGGLNIQYF. The CDR3 DNA is TGTGCCAGCAGCGATCCGACAGGGGGGGGTTTAAACATTCAGTACTTC.

The genes are TRBV13 and TRBJ1-5; D might be TRBD1 (5 bases). Germline CDR1 reads PRHDT; CDR2 reads FYEKMQ (reference sequence). V was pared by 3 bases and J by 1 base, with 7 bases between. The CDR3 is 14 amino acids. The CDR3 protein is CASSLGPSNQPQHF. The CDR3 nucleotides read TGTGCCAGCAGCTTGGGACCGAGCAATCAGCCCCAGCATTTT.

V is TRBV7-9 and J is TRBJ1-5; D gene ambiguous. This CDR3 is 12 amino acids long. CDR1 is SEHNR and CDR2 is FQNEAQ in the germline V gene (reference sequence). Trimming left V 2 bases short and J 3 bases short, with 2 bases between. DNA of the CDR3: TGTGCCAGCAGCTTACACAATCAGCCCCAGCATTTT. Its protein is CASSLHNQPQHF. Filled out from reference TRBV7-9 and TRBJ1-5, the complete variable domain reads DTGVSQNPRHKITKRGQNVTFRCDPISEHNRLYWYRQTLGQGPEFLTYFQNEAQLEKSRLLSDRFSAERPKGSFSTLEIQRTEQGDSAMYLCASSLHNQPQHFGDGTRLSIL.

The chain has TRBV27 and TRBJ1-1, with 7 bases lining up with TRBD1. The germline V gene encodes CDR1 MNHEY and CDR2 SMNVEV (reference sequence). There are 17 residues in the CDR3. Unmatched junction bases numbered 9, after V lost 2 bases and J lost 0 bases. The CDR3 region is CASSLGTAKPMNTEAFF. CDR3 sequence (DNA): TGTGCCAGCAGTTTAGGGACAGCAAAACCGATGAACACTGAAGCTTTCTTT.

The chain recombines TRBV10-3 with TRBJ2-1; D is undetermined. The CDR3 is made up of 12 amino acids. Per germline, CDR1 ENHRY and CDR2 SYGVKD. V dropped 8 bases and J dropped 10 bases, with 15 bases sitting between them. Written as DNA, the CDR3 is TGTGCCATCGGCAATAAAGTTTGGGAGCAGTTCTTC. It specifies CAIGNKVWEQFF.

The chain has TRBV5-6 and TRBJ2-1, with D perhaps matching TRBD1 (5 bases). Deletions cut 1 base from V and 6 bases from J, with 11 bases between. The CDR3 length is 14 residues. Germline CDR1 is SGHDT and CDR2 is YYEEEE. In nucleotides, the CDR3 is TGTGCCAGCAGCTTGATGGGGCCCTCCAATGAGCAGTTCTTC. Translated: CASSLMGPSNEQFF.